Listed below are T cell receptor beta chains from one sample, sequenced in a study of cytomegalovirus exposure and HLA in healthy donors. Sequencing used immunoSEQ multiplex PCR; TCRdb keeps in-frame clones, though not all of them. The table lists under 150,000 clones, 80% of them singletons, with just over 5% in the top ten. What was sequenced was PBMCs. The receptors come from a male donor in good health and CMV-seronegative. Both conserved end residues are trimmed from each CDR3. D genes are given only for firm matches. Size is stated for part of the rows, as once, few or many counts, or as a class when the clone is expanded.

>TRBJ2-2|-|TRBD1|TRBV19
ASSRRDRAPTGELF
>TRBJ1-1|once|TRBD1|TRBV29-1
SAYDRGAEAF
>TRBJ2-1|-|TRBD1|TRBV11-2
ASTRTGGYNEQF
>TRBJ2-7|-|-|TRBV5-6
ASSLDRLSYEQY
>TRBJ1-4|-|-|TRBV27
ASSLGAGGQEKLF
>TRBJ1-2|-|-|TRBV19
ASSIAAKPNYGYT
>TRBJ1-2|few|TRBD1|TRBV29-1
SAFQGALGYT
>TRBJ2-3|-|-|TRBV4-1
ASSPNSMGLTDTQY
>TRBJ2-7|-|TRBD1|TRBV4-2
ASSPRQGSYEQY
>TRBJ1-1|-|TRBD1|TRBV7-2
ASSLLRGDTEAF
>TRBJ2-1|-|-|TRBV7-2
ASSLETGHNEQF
>TRBJ1-2|-|TRBD1|TRBV10-3
AISGIDRGDYGYT
>TRBJ1-1|-|-|TRBV5-1
ASSLAESGEAF